The 15 T cell receptor beta chains below were found in one sample sequenced in a study of cytomegalovirus exposure and HLA in healthy donors. The PCR contained 60 Vbeta and 13 Jbeta primers. Data came from immunoSEQ multiplex PCR; TCRdb stores just in-frame clones and leaves some out. The table includes roughly 190,000 clones, around 84% detected once. Sequencing was performed on PBMCs. The receptor source for this set is a woman younger than 35 in good health and CMV-seronegative.

This clone appeared a single time. This chain uses TRBV7-2 with TRBJ1-4; perhaps TRBD1 as D (6 bases). V was pared by 3 bases and J by 1 base, with 15 bases between. The CDR3 runs to 17 residues. Germline V CDR1 and CDR2: SGHTA, FQGNSA. In DNA, the CDR3 is TGTGCCAGCAGCTTGCAGGGGCGCGCTGTAACTAATGAAAAACTGTTTTTT. This sequence encodes CASSLQGRAVTNEKLFF.

The CDR3 nucleotides are TGTGCCAGCAGACCGGACAGCTATGGCTACACCTTC. This gives the protein CASRPDSYGYTF. V usage is TRBV5-8 and J usage is TRBJ1-2; D possibly corresponds to TRBD1 (6 bases). V gave up 5 bases and J gave up 4 bases, with 9 bases separating them. The CDR3 is made up of 12 amino acids. CDR1 SGHTS and CDR2 YDEGEE come from the germline V gene.

The V gene is TRBV15, the J gene TRBJ2-4, with 12 bases matching TRBD2. Per germline, CDR1 LNHNV and CDR2 YYDKDF (reference sequence). The CDR3 has 20 amino acids. Trimming at V came to 4 bases and at J to 2 bases, leaving 15 bases not matched to a gene. For the CDR3, the DNA is TGTGCCACCAGCATCCTACCGCCTAGCGGGAGGGCCTGGACCAAAAACATTCAGTACTTC. Protein: CATSILPPSGRAWTKNIQYF.

The chain is built from TRBV6-5 and TRBJ2-5; 7 positions agree with TRBD2. The germline CDR1 and CDR2 sequences are MNHEY and SVGAGI. The V gene end was trimmed by 2 bases and the J gene end by 5 bases; junction bases not matched to a gene: 2. The CDR3 sequence is 13 residues long. CDR3 sequence (DNA): TGTGCCAGCAGTTACGTCGGGGGGGAGACCCAGTACTTC. This gives the protein CASSYVGGETQYF.

The rearrangement joins TRBV9 to TRBJ2-1, with 8 bases fitting TRBD2. The germline V gene has CDR1 SGDLS and CDR2 YYNGEE. The CDR3 has 14 amino acids. With 3 bases clipped from V and 7 bases from J, the junction kept 6 bases outside the gene matches. This chain's CDR3 is CASSASGRLNEQFF. The CDR3 DNA reads as TGTGCCAGCAGCGCCAGCGGGAGATTGAATGAGCAGTTCTTC.

This clone was observed a handful of times. The chain uses TRBV11-2 and TRBJ1-1; D uncertain. This CDR3 is 15 amino acids long. Germline-derived CDR1 and CDR2 are SGHAT and FQNNGV. Trimming stripped 4 bases from V and 0 bases from J, with 12 bases between. CDR3 sequence reads: CASSSSESMNTEAFF. CDR3 DNA: TGTGCCAGCAGCTCCTCGGAGTCAATGAACACTGAAGCTTTCTTT.

The chain joins TRBV6-1 to TRBJ1-5; D unclear. Trimming shortened V by 1 base and J by 2 bases, and 6 bases separated the two germline ends. The CDR3 length is 14 residues. CDR1 and CDR2 (germline): MNHNS, SASEGT. CDR3 DNA sequence: TGTGCCAGCAGTGAAGTCCAGGGCAATCAGCCCCAGCATTTT. Its protein product is CASSEVQGNQPQHF.

This clone came up once. The rearrangement links TRBV11-2 to TRBJ1-1; D ambiguous. Germline CDR1 is SGHAT and CDR2 is FQNNGV. The CDR3 is 14 amino acids. Trimming shortened V by 5 bases and J by 4 bases, and 14 bases separated the two germline ends. The CDR3 spells CASSLREGSTEAFF. The DNA for the CDR3 is TGTGCCAGCAGCCTGAGGGAGGGCAGCACTGAAGCTTTCTTT.

This chain links TRBV18 with TRBJ2-1; D not certain. This CDR3 region has 15 residues. The germline V gene has CDR1 KGHSH and CDR2 LQKENI. V was shortened by 3 bases and J by 6 bases, with 15 bases between the two germline ends. CDR3 sequence (DNA): TGTGCCAGCTCACCCTACTCGGCCCCAGGCAATGAGCAGTTCTTC. It translates to CASSPYSAPGNEQFF.

The V call is TRBV6-5, the J call TRBJ2-1; D ambiguous. Trimming cost V 6 bases and J 6 bases, with 12 bases left between them. Germline lookup yields CDR1 MNHEY and CDR2 SVGAGI. CDR3 size: 13 residues. CDR3: CASSEQRTNEQFF. CDR3 DNA: TGTGCCAGCAGCGAACAGAGAACCAATGAGCAGTTCTTC.

This chain connects TRBV14 to TRBJ1-3; D remains unclear. Trimming removed 7 bases from V and 0 bases from J, with 7 bases in between. The CDR3 totals 13 residues. CDR1 is SGHDN and CDR2 is FVKESK in the germline V gene. In DNA form, the CDR3 reads TGTGCCAGCAATCTGGCCTCTGGAAACACCATATATTTT. It codes for CASNLASGNTIYF.

This rearrangement joins TRBV15 to TRBJ1-2; D remains ambiguous. The CDR3 covers 15 residues. CDR1 and CDR2 from the germline V gene are LNHNV and YYDKDF (reference sequence). Trimming took 3 bases from V and 6 from J, leaving 17 bases between them. CDR3 coding DNA: TGTGCCACCAGCAGGGAGGGCGGGGTCGCGAATGGCTACACCTTC. Protein product: CATSREGGVANGYTF.

This chain links TRBV6-5 with TRBJ1-2; a possible D gene is TRBD1 (5 bases). The CDR3 sequence is 13 residues long. The V and J ends lost 5 bases and 6 bases respectively, with 13 bases between them. Germline V CDR1 and CDR2: MNHEY, SVGAGI. CDR3 nucleotides: TGTGCCAGCAGTGAGGGAGGGGCGCATGGCTACACCTTC. It yields the protein CASSEGGAHGYTF.

J is TRBJ2-7 and V is TRBV5-5; a possible D gene is TRBD1 (5 bases). Trimming pared 1 base from V and 3 bases from J, leaving 11 bases between. This CDR3 has 14 amino acids. Germline V lookup: CDR1 SGHKS, CDR2 YYEKEE (reference sequence). CDR3 protein: CASSLLQGGYEQYF. The CDR3 bases are TGTGCCAGCAGCTTGCTCCAGGGCGGCTACGAGCAGTACTTC.

V and J are TRBV7-6 and TRBJ2-5; perhaps TRBD1 as D (6 bases). The DNA end is a closer match to TRBJ2-7, so the J assignment may be wrong. CDR1 is SGHVS, CDR2 FNYEAQ, per germline. The CDR3 has 17 amino acids. Written as DNA, the CDR3 is TGTGCCAGCAGCCGCCCGGCGACAGGTGCTAAAGGCTACGAGCAGTACTTC. Its protein product is CASSRPATGAKGYEQYF.